Listed below are T cell receptor beta chains from one sample, sequenced in a study of blood T cell repertoires in COVID-19. Measured with immunoSEQ multiplex PCR; TCRdb has only the in-frame clones, and not every one. The sample lists 210,000 or so clones, about 90% occurring once. Sequencing input: peripheral blood. These receptors all stem from a man aged 40-49 years with active or convalescent COVID-19. Both conserved end residues are part of each CDR3. The D gene is left open where the match is weak. Some rows mark clone size as missing; the rest say once, few, many or name a class of expanded clone.

v_call,cdr3_length,j_call,clone_size,d_call,cdr3_aa,cdr3_nt
TRBV28,14,TRBJ2-7,NA,TRBD1,CASRNDRGPGEQYF,TGTGCCAGCAGAAATGACAGGGGTCCCGGGGAGCAGTACTTC
TRBV2,15,TRBJ1-2,NA,NA,CASSVGRGVGYGYTF,TGTGCCAGCAGTGTGGGCCGGGGGGTTGGCTATGGCTACACCTTC
TRBV20-1,11,TRBJ1-4,NA,TRBD1,CSARDRDRLFF,TGCAGTGCACGCGACAGGGATAGACTGTTTTTT
TRBV9,12,TRBJ2-7,few,NA,CASSASSYEQYF,TGTGCCAGCAGCGCCAGCTCCTACGAGCAGTACTTC
TRBV19,14,TRBJ1-2,NA,NA,CASTSVGSNYGYTF,TGTGCCAGTACTTCCGTTGGCTCTAACTATGGCTACACCTTC
TRBV6-5,14,TRBJ2-7,NA,NA,CASNPGDRTYEQYF,TGTGCCAGCAATCCCGGAGACCGTACCTACGAGCAGTACTTC
TRBV18,16,TRBJ2-3,NA,TRBD2,CASSPGTSGATDTQYF,TGTGCCAGCTCACCGGGGACTAGCGGGGCCACAGATACGCAGTATTTT
TRBV19,14,TRBJ1-1,NA,NA,CASSLQGSFTEAFF,TGTGCCAGTAGTTTACAGGGCAGCTTTACTGAAGCTTTCTTT
TRBV19,13,TRBJ1-1,NA,NA,CASSLPGATEAFF,TGTGCCAGTAGTTTACCAGGGGCCACTGAAGCTTTCTTT
TRBV27,13,TRBJ1-5,NA,NA,CASSLGVDQPQHF,TGTGCCAGCAGTCTAGGGGTGGATCAGCCCCAGCATTTT
TRBV9,13,TRBJ2-5,NA,NA,CASSVGSEETQYF,TGTGCCAGCAGCGTAGGGTCAGAAGAGACCCAGTACTTC
TRBV27,14,TRBJ1-2,NA,NA,CASSYAGVGFGYTF,TGTGCCAGCAGTTATGCGGGAGTCGGCTTTGGCTACACCTTC
TRBV7-2,16,TRBJ1-3,NA,NA,CASSDPLRLSGNTIYF,TGTGCCAGCAGCGACCCGTTACGACTCTCTGGAAACACCATATATTTT
TRBV5-4,13,TRBJ1-1,NA,NA,CASSLGEIAEAFF,TGTGCCAGCAGCTTGGGGGAGATCGCTGAAGCTTTCTTT
TRBV7-2,15,TRBJ1-3,NA,NA,CASSLGVGRGNTIYF,TGTGCCAGCAGCTTAGGTGTAGGGAGAGGAAACACCATATATTTT
TRBV28,17,TRBJ1-4,NA,NA,CASSLLPDTPTNEKLFF,TGTGCCAGCAGTTTGCTACCGGACACACCAACTAATGAAAAACTGTTTTTT
TRBV5-1,13,TRBJ2-7,once,NA,CASSQDSIYEQYF,TGCGCCAGCAGCCAGGACAGTATCTACGAGCAGTACTTC